This TCR beta chain originates from a study of control samples from healthy donors and cancer patients. Generated by immunoSEQ multiplex PCR, the TCRdb table keeps only in-frame clones and is missing some. The sample shows 100,000 to 150,000 clones, about 92% of them seen only once. The count of this clone is one. Trimming cost V 10 bases and J 3 bases, with 16 bases left between them. This CDR3 contains 13 residues. Germline assignment: CDR1 MGHRA and CDR2 YSYEKL. This sequence originates from a man at least 80 years old with head and neck cancer. The sample consisted of PBMCs. The V and J genes are TRBV4-1 and TRBJ2-7; D not certain. As DNA, the CDR3 is TGCGCCACCGCCCAGGTGGAGTACTACGAGCAGTACTTC. This encodes CATAQVEYYEQYF.